This T cell receptor (beta chain) emerged from a study of blood T cell repertoires in COVID-19. Study processing details: Reference gene primer amplification gave nucleated cell count estimates. Clones were sequenced by immunoSEQ multiplex PCR, and TCRdb holds only the in-frame ones, with some missing. V, J and clone size are taken as reported in that table, and D and trimming were inferred from the DNA itself. Of some 140,000 clones listed, roughly 78% were seen once; the top ten hold under 2%. The sequencing input was peripheral blood. The sequence came from a man older than 75 with acute or convalescent COVID-19.

CDR3 protein: CASSPLLSSYEQYF. The DNA for the CDR3 is TGTGCCAGTAGTCCCCTCCTGAGCTCCTACGAGCAGTACTTC. V usage is TRBV19 and J usage is TRBJ2-7; no clear D. CDR1 is LNHDA and CDR2 is SQIVND in the germline V gene (reference sequence). V shed 5 bases and J shed 0 bases, with 11 bases lying between them. The CDR3 totals 14 residues.